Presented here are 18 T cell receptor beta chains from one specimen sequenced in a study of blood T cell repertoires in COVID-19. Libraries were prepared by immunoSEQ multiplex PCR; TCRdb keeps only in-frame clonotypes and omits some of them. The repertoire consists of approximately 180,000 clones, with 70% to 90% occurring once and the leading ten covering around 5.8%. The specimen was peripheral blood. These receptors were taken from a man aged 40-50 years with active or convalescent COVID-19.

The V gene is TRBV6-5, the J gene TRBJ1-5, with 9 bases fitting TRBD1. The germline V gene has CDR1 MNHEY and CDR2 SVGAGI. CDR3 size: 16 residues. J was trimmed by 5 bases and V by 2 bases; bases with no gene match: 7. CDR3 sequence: CASSYGAGTGYQPQHF. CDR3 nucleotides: TGTGCCAGCAGTTACGGTGCCGGGACAGGGTATCAGCCCCAGCATTTT.

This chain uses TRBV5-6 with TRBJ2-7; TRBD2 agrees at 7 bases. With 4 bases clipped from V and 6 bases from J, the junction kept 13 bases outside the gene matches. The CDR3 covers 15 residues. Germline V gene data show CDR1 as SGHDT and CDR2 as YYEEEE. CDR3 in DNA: TGTGCCAGCAGCCGGGGGGACGGAGCTTTTCGCGAGCAGTACTTC. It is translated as CASSRGDGAFREQYF.

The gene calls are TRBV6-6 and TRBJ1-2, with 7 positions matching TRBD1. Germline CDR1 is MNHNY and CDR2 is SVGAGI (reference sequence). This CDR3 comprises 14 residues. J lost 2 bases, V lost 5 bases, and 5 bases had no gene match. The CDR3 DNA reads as TGTGCCAGCAGTCCAGGACAGGAGAACTATGGCTACACCTTC. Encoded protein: CASSPGQENYGYTF.

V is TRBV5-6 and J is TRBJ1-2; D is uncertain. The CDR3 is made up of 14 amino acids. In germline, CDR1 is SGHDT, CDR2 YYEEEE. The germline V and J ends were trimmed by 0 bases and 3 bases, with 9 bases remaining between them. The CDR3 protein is CASSLDGAHYGYTF. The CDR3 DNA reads TGTGCCAGCAGCTTGGACGGAGCCCACTATGGCTACACCTTC.

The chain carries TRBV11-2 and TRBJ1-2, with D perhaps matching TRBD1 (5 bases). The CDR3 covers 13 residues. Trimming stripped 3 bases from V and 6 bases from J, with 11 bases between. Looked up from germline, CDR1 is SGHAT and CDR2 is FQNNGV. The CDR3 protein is CASSFWRGDGYTF. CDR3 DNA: TGTGCCAGCAGCTTCTGGAGGGGCGATGGCTACACCTTC.

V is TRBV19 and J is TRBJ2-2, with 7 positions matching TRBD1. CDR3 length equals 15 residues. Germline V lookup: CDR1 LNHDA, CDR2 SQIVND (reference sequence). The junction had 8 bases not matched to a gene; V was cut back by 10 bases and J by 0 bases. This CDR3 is CATLPTGTNTGELFF. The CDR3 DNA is TGTGCCACTCTCCCGACAGGGACGAACACCGGGGAGCTGTTTTTT.

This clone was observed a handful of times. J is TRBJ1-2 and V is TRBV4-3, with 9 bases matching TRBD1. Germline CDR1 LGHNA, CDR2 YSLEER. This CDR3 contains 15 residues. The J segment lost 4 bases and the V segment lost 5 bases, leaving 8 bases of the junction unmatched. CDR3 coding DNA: TGCGCCAGCAGCGAGGGGACAGGGTGGTTCTATGGCTACACCTTC. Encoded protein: CASSEGTGWFYGYTF.

DNA of the CDR3: TGTGCCAGCAGTGTCCGGGACAGACCATTGAGTTCGCGGTTCTTC. It is translated as CASSVRDRPLSSRFF. The chain uses TRBV27 and TRBJ2-1; TRBD1 aligns across 7 bases. V was pared by 5 bases and J by 15 bases, with 19 bases of the junction left unmatched. The CDR3 length is 15 residues. CDR1 MNHEY and CDR2 SMNVEV come from the germline V gene (reference sequence).

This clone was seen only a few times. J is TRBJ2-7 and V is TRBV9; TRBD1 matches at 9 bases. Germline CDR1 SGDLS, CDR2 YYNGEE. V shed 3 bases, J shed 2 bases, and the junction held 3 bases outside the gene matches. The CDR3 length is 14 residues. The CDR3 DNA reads TGTGCCAGCAGCGCGGGACAGGGAACCTACGAGCAGTACTTC. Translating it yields CASSAGQGTYEQYF.

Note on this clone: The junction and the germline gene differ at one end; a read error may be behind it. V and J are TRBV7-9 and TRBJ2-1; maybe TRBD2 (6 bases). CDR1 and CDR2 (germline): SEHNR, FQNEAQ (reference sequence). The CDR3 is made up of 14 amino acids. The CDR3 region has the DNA TGTGCCAGCAGCTTTGCGGGATCCTTCAATGAGCAGTTCTTC. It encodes CASSFAGSFNEQFF. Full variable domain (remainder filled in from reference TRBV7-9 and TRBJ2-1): DTGVSQNPRHKITKRGQNVTFRCDPISEHNRLYWYRQTLGQGPEFLTYFQNEAQLEKSRLLSDRFSAERPKGSFSTLEIQRTEQGDSAMYLCASSFAGSFNEQFFGPGTRLTVL.

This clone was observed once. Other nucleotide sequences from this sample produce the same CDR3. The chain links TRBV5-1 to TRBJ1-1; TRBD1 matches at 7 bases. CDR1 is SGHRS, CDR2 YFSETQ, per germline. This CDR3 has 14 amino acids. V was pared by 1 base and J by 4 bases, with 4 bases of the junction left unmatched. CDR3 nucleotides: TGCGCCAGCAGCTTGCAGGGGGTTGGCACTGAAGCTTTCTTT. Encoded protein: CASSLQGVGTEAFF.

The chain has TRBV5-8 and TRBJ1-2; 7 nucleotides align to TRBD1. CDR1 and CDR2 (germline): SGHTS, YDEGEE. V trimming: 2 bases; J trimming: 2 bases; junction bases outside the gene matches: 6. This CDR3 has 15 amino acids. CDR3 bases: TGTGCCAGCAGCTTCATTACAGGGGTAAACTATGGCTACACCTTC. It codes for CASSFITGVNYGYTF.

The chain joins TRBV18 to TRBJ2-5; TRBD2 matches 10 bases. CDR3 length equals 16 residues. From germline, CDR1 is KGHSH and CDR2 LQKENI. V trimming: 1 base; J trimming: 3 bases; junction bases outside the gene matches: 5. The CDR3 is CASSPRPLAGEETQYF. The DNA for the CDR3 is TGTGCCAGCTCACCACGCCCCCTAGCGGGAGAAGAGACCCAGTACTTC.

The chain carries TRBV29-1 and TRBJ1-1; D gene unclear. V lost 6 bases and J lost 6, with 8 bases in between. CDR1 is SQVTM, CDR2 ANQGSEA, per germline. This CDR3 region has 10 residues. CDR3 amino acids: CSVRVAEAFF. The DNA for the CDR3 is TGCAGCGTGAGGGTCGCTGAAGCTTTCTTT.

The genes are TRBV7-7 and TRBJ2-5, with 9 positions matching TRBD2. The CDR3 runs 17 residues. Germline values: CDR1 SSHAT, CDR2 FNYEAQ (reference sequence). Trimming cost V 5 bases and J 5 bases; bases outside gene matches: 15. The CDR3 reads CASSPRALSGGSETQYF. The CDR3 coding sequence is TGTGCCAGCAGCCCCCGGGCCCTTAGCGGGGGATCGGAGACCCAGTACTTC.

The CDR3 loop is CASSWGQRAEAFF. CDR3 bases: TGCGCCAGCAGCTGGGGACAGCGGGCTGAAGCTTTCTTT. This chain uses TRBV5-1 with TRBJ1-1, with 7 bases matching TRBD1. Looked up from germline, CDR1 is SGHRS and CDR2 is YFSETQ. The CDR3 consists of 13 residues. The J segment lost 6 bases and the V segment lost 3 bases, leaving 5 bases of the junction unmatched.

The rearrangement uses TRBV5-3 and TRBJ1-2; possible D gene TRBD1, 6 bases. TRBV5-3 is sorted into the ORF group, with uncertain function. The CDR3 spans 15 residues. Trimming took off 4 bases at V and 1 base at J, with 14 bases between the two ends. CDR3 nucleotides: TGTGCCAGAAGCCCCGGGACACCCCTTAACTATGGCTACACCTTC. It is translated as CARSPGTPLNYGYTF.

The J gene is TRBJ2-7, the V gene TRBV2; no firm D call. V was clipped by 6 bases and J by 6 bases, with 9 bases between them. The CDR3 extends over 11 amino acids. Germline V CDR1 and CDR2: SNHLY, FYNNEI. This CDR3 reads CASREQSEQYF. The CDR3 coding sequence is TGTGCCAGCAGGGAACAATCCGAGCAGTACTTC.